The 10 T cell receptor beta chains below all came from one sample that was sequenced in a study of radiotherapy plus CTLA-4 blockade in lung cancer. Clones were sequenced by immunoSEQ multiplex PCR, and TCRdb holds only the in-frame ones, with some missing. The sample lists approximately 97,000 clones; under 90% were seen once. Sequenced material: peripheral blood, taken from a patient treated with radiotherapy plus ipilimumab. Every receptor here comes from a human donor with non-small cell lung cancer who had stable disease on radiotherapy plus ipilimumab.

This clone was detected a few times. This rearrangement joins TRBV7-9 to TRBJ2-2; TRBD2 aligns across 10 bases. CDR3 size: 17 residues. Trimming took 2 bases from V and 4 from J; bases not matched to a gene: 7. The germline gives CDR1 SEHNR, CDR2 FQNEAQ (reference sequence). CDR3 amino acids: CASSLLRQRGGTGELFF. CDR3 sequence (DNA): TGTGCCAGCAGCTTATTACGTCAGCGGGGGGGCACCGGGGAGCTGTTTTTT.

Turning to this clone: Additional DNA sequences in this sample encode the identical CDR3. The V gene is TRBV7-9, the J gene TRBJ1-1; 7 nucleotides match TRBD1. Germline V gives CDR1 SEHNR, CDR2 FQNEAQ (reference sequence). CDR3 length: 15 residues. Trimming cost V 5 bases and J 0 bases; bases outside gene matches: 6. CDR3 loop: CASSPQGQLNTEAFF. CDR3 sequence (DNA): TGTGCCAGCAGCCCGCAGGGACAGTTGAACACTGAAGCTTTCTTT.

The rearrangement uses TRBV30 and TRBJ2-5, with 7 bases lining up with TRBD1. Germline values: CDR1 GTSNPN, CDR2 SVGIG (reference sequence). This CDR3 has 16 residues. V lost 2 bases, J lost 7 bases, and 16 bases stayed unmatched. CDR3 amino acids: CAWSPRDRYSGRTQYF. The CDR3 bases are TGTGCCTGGAGTCCACGGGACAGATATTCGGGACGGACCCAGTACTTC.

The rearrangement links TRBV5-1 to TRBJ2-7; D is perhaps TRBD1 or TRBD2 (5 bases each). Trimming pared 2 bases from V and 5 bases from J, leaving 14 bases between. The CDR3 totals 14 residues. Germline loops: CDR1 SGHRS, CDR2 YFSETQ. DNA of the CDR3: TGCGCCAGCAGCTTAGGGTCTTGGGACCACGAGCAGTACTTC. Protein product: CASSLGSWDHEQYF.

The chain has TRBV4-2 and TRBJ2-2; D is uncertain. CDR3 length: 14 residues. V lost 4 bases, J lost 4 bases, and 10 bases lay in between. Looked up from germline, CDR1 is LGHNA and CDR2 is YNFKEQ. CDR3 nucleotides: TGTGCCAGCAGCCCACCGGACGCCACCGGGGAGCTGTTTTTT. This sequence encodes CASSPPDATGELFF.

The CDR3 sequence is CASTGFGTEAFF. CDR3 DNA sequence: TGTGCCAGCACAGGGTTTGGCACTGAAGCTTTCTTT. The V gene is TRBV25-1, the J gene TRBJ1-1; D possibly corresponds to TRBD1 (5 bases). V dropped 7 bases and J dropped 4 bases, with 10 bases sitting between them. The CDR3 has 12 residues. Per the germline V gene, CDR1 is MGHDK and CDR2 is SYGVNS.

V usage is TRBV2 and J usage is TRBJ2-1; D gene unclear. Trimming pared 11 bases from V and 0 bases from J, leaving 17 bases between. There are 15 residues in the CDR3. Germline CDR1 SNHLY, CDR2 FYNNEI. This chain's CDR3 is CACQPRLSSYNEQFF. DNA for the CDR3: TGTGCCTGTCAGCCCAGACTCAGCTCCTACAATGAGCAGTTCTTC.

The rearrangement links TRBV6-6 to TRBJ2-2; D is ambiguous. CDR1 is MNHNY and CDR2 is SVGAGI in the germline V gene (reference sequence). The CDR3 has 13 residues. Trimming stripped 8 bases from V and 2 bases from J, with 9 bases between. CDR3 residues: CASAQGNTGELFF. The CDR3 region has the DNA TGTGCCAGCGCCCAAGGCAACACCGGGGAGCTGTTTTTT.

The V call is TRBV28, the J call TRBJ2-1; TRBD2 might be the D (6 bases). The germline V and J ends were trimmed by 6 bases and 7 bases, with 19 bases remaining between them. Per the germline V gene, CDR1 is MDHEN and CDR2 is SYDVKM. This CDR3 has 15 amino acids. CDR3 region: CASRFDPRDWNEQFF. In DNA, the CDR3 is TGTGCCAGCAGGTTCGATCCCAGGGACTGGAATGAGCAGTTCTTC.

The chain links TRBV18 to TRBJ2-3; D gene unclear. CDR1 is KGHSH, CDR2 LQKENI, per germline. The CDR3 length is 13 residues. The germline V and J ends were trimmed by 5 bases and 7 bases, with 13 bases remaining between them. CDR3 region: CASSSNDLNTQYF. As DNA, the CDR3 is TGTGCCAGCTCATCCAACGATCTGAATACGCAGTATTTT.